This T cell receptor beta chain was identified in a study of blood T cell repertoires in COVID-19. Study context: The study drew acute and convalescent COVID-19 samples from the United States, Italy and Spain. Nucleic acid was either cDNA or gDNA, and it came from T cells, B-cell-depleted T cells, or PBMCs.

This clone was detected only a few times. Under the authors' procedure: Reference gene primer amplification gave estimated nucleated cell counts. Data came from immunoSEQ multiplex PCR; TCRdb stores just in-frame clones and leaves some out. V and J calls and clone size are copied from that table; D and trimming were computed from the DNA. The table includes some 71,000 clones, roughly 88% detected once. This TCR was recovered from a woman in her forties or fifties with acute or convalescent COVID-19. Sequenced material: peripheral blood.

The CDR3 region is CATSRLWSRGARGTEAFF. In nucleotides, the CDR3 is TGTGCCACCAGCAGACTTTGGAGCCGCGGGGCGCGGGGCACTGAAGCTTTCTTT. This chain uses TRBV15 with TRBJ1-1; possible D gene TRBD1, 5 bases. The CDR3 totals 18 residues. V was shortened by 2 bases and J by 4 bases, with 23 bases between the two germline ends. The germline gives CDR1 LNHNV, CDR2 YYDKDF (reference sequence).